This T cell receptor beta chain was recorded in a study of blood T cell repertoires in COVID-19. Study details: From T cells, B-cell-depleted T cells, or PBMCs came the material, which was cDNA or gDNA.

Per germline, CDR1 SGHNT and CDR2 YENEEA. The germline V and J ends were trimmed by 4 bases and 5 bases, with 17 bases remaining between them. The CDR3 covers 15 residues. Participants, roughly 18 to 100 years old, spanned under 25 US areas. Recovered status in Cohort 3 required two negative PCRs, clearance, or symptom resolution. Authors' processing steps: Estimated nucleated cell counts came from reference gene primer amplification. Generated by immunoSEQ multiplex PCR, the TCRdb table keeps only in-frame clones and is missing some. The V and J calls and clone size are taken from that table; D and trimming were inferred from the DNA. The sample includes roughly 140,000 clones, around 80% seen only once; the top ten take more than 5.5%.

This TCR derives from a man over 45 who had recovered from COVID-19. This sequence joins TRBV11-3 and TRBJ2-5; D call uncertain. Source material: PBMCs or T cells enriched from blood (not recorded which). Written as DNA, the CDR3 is TGTGCCAGCAGCTCCGGGTCCACCCTCGAGGAGACCCAGTACTTC. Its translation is CASSSGSTLEETQYF.